This T cell receptor (beta chain) is drawn from a study of cytomegalovirus exposure and HLA in healthy donors (dated by TCRdb to 2016 to 2017). Some background on the complete study: In an earlier analysis of some 610 of the donors, around 300 Gb of sequence data and about 110 million unique TCR beta sequences from about 180 million T cells were reported. Typing coverage differed by locus: A, B, C, DRB1 and DQB1 were typed in roughly 620-630 donors, DQA1 in approximately 520, DPA1 in 606, and DPB1 in around 440. Genome-wide SNP genotypes for about 55% of the roughly 670 donors were used in a later genetic analysis, which treated that subset as a discovery cohort. The aim of the study was to test whether cataloging public T cell receptors could identify signatures of past pathogen exposure. Both class I and class II loci were covered by HLA typing, at four-digit resolution. Rather than drawing on any new phenotypic data, the later analysis identified candidate immune exposures from TCR beta sequences and the way those sequences occurred across donors. An early release that covered about 600 HLA-typed donors contained about 300 gigabases of sequencing data and 70 million to 100 million unique TCR sequences. The genetic ancestry cluster associated with self-reported Caucasian donors included about 81% of the roughly 400 genotyped donors. A separate validation cohort of 100 to 150 different subjects was used in addition to the 666-subject first cohort. Every repertoire in the discovery cohort had been generated on one and the same sequencing platform. A later analysis re-examined previously published TCR beta repertoires from more than 550 donors and added high-resolution HLA genotyping to investigate patterns of TCR occurrence. High-throughput TCR immunosequencing, statistical association of individual TCRs with disease status, and machine learning were combined to predict cytomegalovirus infection status. Roughly 5 DR-DQ haplotypes were treated as single units for association and clustering because of strong linkage in the cohort. The study profiled the T cell repertoires of hundreds of subjects by immunosequencing and related them to cytomegalovirus serostatus. On average, roughly 240,000 unique TCR beta nucleotide sequences were sequenced per donor among fewer than 500 genotyped donors of the cohort, with roughly 20% of those sequences being non-productive. In an earlier analysis of 500 to 650 of the donors, high-throughput TCR beta sequencing was used to judge whether each TCR beta V gene segment behaved as functional or pseudogenic. Donor age, sex, ethnicity and CMV serostatus were collected together with the repertoire data.

The cohort comprised some 680 healthy bone marrow donors. Cohort members were all nominally healthy when sampled, although unrecorded immune exposures were likely present. The donor was CMV seronegative and was included in the group of a few hundred seronegative cohort members. Each donor provided a peripheral blood sample, and peripheral blood mononuclear cells were used for TCR beta sequencing. Genomic DNA was extracted from the blood cell samples with the Qiagen DNeasy Blood Extraction Kit. The library was obtained by the immunoSEQ multiplex PCR assay. For the multiplex PCR, a mixture combining 60 forward primers for TCR Vbeta segments and 13 reverse primers for TCR Jbeta segments was used. The CDR3 region of rearranged TCR beta genes was amplified from genomic DNA with a multiplex PCR assay. Amplified TCR beta libraries were sequenced as 87-base-pair reads on the Illumina HiSeq System. In the original analysis: A later analysis tallied around 87 million unique TCR beta chains across the 666 repertoires, and some 10 million of those chains were shared by two or more donors. Raw reads were error-corrected and collapsed into unique sequences with a nearest-neighbor algorithm that merged closely related sequences to remove PCR and sequencing errors. Alignment of CDR3 sequences to IMGT reference sequences was used to assign V, D and J gene segments. For a sequence to be retained, at least a six-nucleotide match to both a V gene segment and a J gene segment was required. A rearrangement was called productive if the CDR3 had no stop codons and remained in frame with V and J, and every other rearrangement was called non-productive. Following IMGT convention, CDR3 was defined as the stretch from the second conserved V-encoded cysteine to the conserved J-encoded phenylalanine. The earlier analysis of about 620 of the donors excluded sequences that lacked an unambiguous match to a single V gene segment. An earlier analysis of approximately 590 of the donors classified V segments as functional when productive rearrangements were above 56.7% and as segregating when the standard deviation between donors was above 5%. To diagnose cytomegalovirus status from the catalog of TCR beta chain sequences, a statistical classification framework was built. In a later analysis, V and J genes were assigned by comparing TCR nucleotide sequences against IMGT/GENE-DB human TR gene sequences. In a later analysis, CDR3 sequences and most-parsimonious VDJ recombination scenarios were assigned using the TCRdist pipeline. In a later analysis, each TCR beta chain was defined by its CDR3 amino acid sequence together with its V-gene family, and reads without a unique V-gene family were excluded. As a way to deal with suspected cross-contamination and a sequencing artifact, a later analysis dropped roughly 600 nucleotide sequences that were highly shared and had low generation probability. In a later analysis, a clonal expansion index was calculated for each public chain from normalized within-repertoire ranks of inferred template counts. In a later analysis, generation probabilities were computed using a VDJ recombination model fitted to out-of-frame rearrangements, and the results were checked against IGoR. Hypergeometric tests were used in a later analysis to score TCR-TCR, TCR-HLA and TCR-CMV co-occurrence, with a repertoire-size bias correction applied to the TCR pairs. A later analysis estimated false discovery rates by permuting HLA or CMV assignments 20 times. A later analysis grouped co-occurring TCRs with DBSCAN, adding TCRdist sequence similarity when clustering within HLA-allele-positive subsets. For co-occurrence clustering, repertoires with fewer than 30,000 or more than 120,000 public chains were excluded, along with about five repertoires with anomalous nucleotide sharing. What TCRdb holds here is the immuneACCESS table cut down to in-frame rearrangements. Part of the clones is not present; checked against another copy, under half of the missing clones reflect an unresolved V gene, and the others are unexplained. Clonal size and the V and J genes are those of that table, whereas D and trimming came from the DNA. The sample has 150,000 or so clones on record. Of the sample, 1.7% falls within the top ten clones.

A word on this clone: This receptor's antigen is unknown.

From a lookup of the germline V gene, CDR1 and CDR2 are MGHRA and YSYEKL. V loses 0 bases, J loses 5 bases, and the germline ends lie 16 bases apart. Reading from cysteine to phenylalanine, the CDR3 counts 17 amino acids. Of all the DNA, just the CDR3 is kept, 51 bases in frame from base 1. What the study reported, not specific to this receptor: The 87-base-pair reads could not distinguish some IMGT-functional V segments, including TRBV6-2 and TRBV6-3, so those segments were excluded. Most CMV-associated TCR beta chains appeared to be HLA-restricted in a later analysis, and the HLA associations seemed to be driven largely by CMV exposure. In a later analysis, TCR association rates were found to vary across HLA loci, with the most associated TCRs seen for DRB1 alleles and the fewest for HLA-C alleles. A total of about 150 TCR beta chains were listed by the study as associated with cytomegalovirus. Immune exposure information for the cohort was limited to CMV serostatus. Most TCR sequences were seen in very few donors, while some public TCRs were found in many individuals. Specific HLA alleles were associated with 16,951 TCR beta sequences at a false discovery rate of 0.05 in a later analysis. Presence/absence analyses assumed roughly uniform sequencing depth across donors, an assumption that may not hold. A group of highly shared sequence variants was considered likely to be a technical artifact of the sequencing pipeline. A further reported finding was that TCR beta sequences accurately predicted the HLA-A and HLA-B alleles for most subjects in the first cohort. In vitro tests confirmed that a few of the cytomegalovirus-associated TCR beta chains recognize cytomegalovirus antigens. When HLA alleles, especially DR and DQ, strongly co-occurred, attributing TCR associations to individual alleles was difficult. An association between a missense DCLRE1C variant and V-gene and J-gene trimming of TCR beta chains was found in a later genetic analysis and replicated in an independent cohort. In a later genetic analysis, fewer N-insertions in productive TCRs were reported among donors in an Asian-associated ancestry cluster than the roughly 670-donor mean. The earlier analysis of some 540 of the donors excluded around 17 rarely observed V segments, including chromosome 9 orphons, because counts were too low. A later analysis reported that several top co-occurrence clusters appeared linked to parvovirus B19, influenza, CMV and Epstein-Barr virus. The authors suggested that the approach could potentially be extended to other disease states and immunological phenotypes. The cohort was sequenced for TCR beta chains only, and without alpha or paired-chain data the features that could be detected were limited. In a later analysis, HLA-associated TCR beta chains showed more clonal expansion and lower generation probabilities than non-associated chains that were equally common. HLA typing was unavailable for some donors at each locus, so association tests used only the typed subset. Correlated functional status among segregating V segments might reflect linkage disequilibrium, but an unknown experimental factor could not be ruled out. Broadly in line with IMGT annotations, most TCR beta V segments showed up in productive rearrangements about 90% or about 30% of the time in an earlier analysis of several hundred of the donors. Cytomegalovirus status was reported to be diagnosed by the classifier with high specificity and sensitivity in both the original and validation cohorts.

The sample was PBMCs. The sequence joins TRBV4-1 to TRBJ2-2, with the D gene not confidently named. The receptor was derived from a man younger than 30 in good health and CMV-seronegative. The nucleotide sequence reads TGCGCCAGCAGCCAAGACGCCGAATACGTAGCTACCGGGGAGCTGTTTTTT. This translates into CASSQDAEYVATGELFF.